This T cell receptor beta chain was identified during a study of blood T cells in healthy people across ages. It was with a sample-barcoded 5' primer and a J-beta primer mix that a second PCR of roughly 7 to 12 cycles was run. Each CDR3 protein gets one entry after TCRdb re-called the 5' RACE reads with MiXCR. The sample lists about 800,000 distinct CDR3 sequences, about 25% occurring once. Germline V CDR1 and CDR2: SQVTM, ANQGSEA. The CDR3 totals 14 residues. The V gene lost 1 base and the J gene lost 1 base, with 7 bases spanning the gap. These data were likewise used in another study, on T cells of mothers and their children.

Sequenced input: blood. The gene calls are TRBV29-1 and TRBJ2-2; D remains ambiguous. The source of this sequence is a boy aged 5-17 years in good health. CDR3 nucleotide sequence: TGCAGCGTTGAAGGGGGTGGGAACACCGGGGAGCTGTTTTTT. It translates to CSVEGGGNTGELFF.